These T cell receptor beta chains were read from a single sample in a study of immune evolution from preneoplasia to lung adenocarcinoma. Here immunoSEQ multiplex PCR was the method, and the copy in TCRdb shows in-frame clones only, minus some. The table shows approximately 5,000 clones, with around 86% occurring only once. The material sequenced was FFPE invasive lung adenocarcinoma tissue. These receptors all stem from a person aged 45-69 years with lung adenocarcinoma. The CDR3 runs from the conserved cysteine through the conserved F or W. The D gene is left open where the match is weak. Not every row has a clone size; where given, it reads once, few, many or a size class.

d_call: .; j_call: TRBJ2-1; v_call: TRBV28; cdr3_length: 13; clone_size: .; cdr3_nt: TGTGCCAGCACCTTGGTTGGGGAATTCGAGCAGTTCTTC; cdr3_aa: CASTLVGEFEQFF
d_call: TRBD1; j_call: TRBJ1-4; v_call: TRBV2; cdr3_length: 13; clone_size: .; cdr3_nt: TGTGCCAGCCGGGACAGATTTAATGAAAAACTGTTTTTT; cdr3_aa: CASRDRFNEKLFF
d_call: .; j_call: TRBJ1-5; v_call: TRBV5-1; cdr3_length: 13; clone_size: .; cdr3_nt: TGCGCCAGCAGCTTGGTCCCAGGTCAACCCCAGCATTTT; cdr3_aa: CASSLVPGQPQHF
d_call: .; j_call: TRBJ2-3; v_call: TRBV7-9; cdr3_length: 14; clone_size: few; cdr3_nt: TGTGCCAGCAGCAAGTCAACCCAGCCCAATACGCAGTATTTT; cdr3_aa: CASSKSTQPNTQYF
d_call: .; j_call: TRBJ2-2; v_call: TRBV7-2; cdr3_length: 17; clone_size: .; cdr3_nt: TGTGCCAGCAGCACAACTTCCGGGACTCTTAACACCGGGGAGCTGTTTTTT; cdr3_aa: CASSTTSGTLNTGELFF
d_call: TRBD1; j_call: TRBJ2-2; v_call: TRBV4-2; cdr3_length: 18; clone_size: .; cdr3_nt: TGTGCCAGCAGCCATCCTACGACCGGGACAGGACCAACCGGGGAGCTGTTTTTT; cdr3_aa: CASSHPTTGTGPTGELFF
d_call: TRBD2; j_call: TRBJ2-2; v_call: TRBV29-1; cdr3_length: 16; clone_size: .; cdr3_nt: TGCAGCGTAGCGGGGACTAGCGGAACGAACACCGGGGAGCTGTTTTTT; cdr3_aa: CSVAGTSGTNTGELFF
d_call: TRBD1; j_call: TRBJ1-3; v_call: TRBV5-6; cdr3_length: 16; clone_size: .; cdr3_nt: TGTGCCAGCAGCTGGGGACAGGGTTCGTTCGGAAACACCATATATTTT; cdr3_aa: CASSWGQGSFGNTIYF
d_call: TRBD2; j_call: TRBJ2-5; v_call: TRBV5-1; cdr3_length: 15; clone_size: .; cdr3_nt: TGCGCCAGCAGCGCCTCGGGACTAGTTCTGGAGACCCAGTACTTC; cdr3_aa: CASSASGLVLETQYF
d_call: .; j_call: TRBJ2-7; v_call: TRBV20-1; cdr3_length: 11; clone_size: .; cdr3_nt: TGCAGTGCTAGCCCCCACGACGAGCAGTACTTC; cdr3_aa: CSASPHDEQYF
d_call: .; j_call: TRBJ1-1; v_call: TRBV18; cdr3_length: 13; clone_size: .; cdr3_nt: TGTGCCAGCTCACGCACCCTGAACACTGAAGCTTTCTTT; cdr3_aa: CASSRTLNTEAFF
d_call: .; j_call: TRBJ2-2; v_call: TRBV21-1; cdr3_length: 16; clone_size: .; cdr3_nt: TGTGCCAGCAGCAGTAACTTACAGGTAGGTACCGGGGAGCTGTTTTTT; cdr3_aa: CASSSNLQVGTGELFF
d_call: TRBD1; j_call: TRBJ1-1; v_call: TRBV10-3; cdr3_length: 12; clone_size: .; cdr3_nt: TGTGCCATCAGCGGTGGGACAGCTGAAGCTTTCTTT; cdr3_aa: CAISGGTAEAFF
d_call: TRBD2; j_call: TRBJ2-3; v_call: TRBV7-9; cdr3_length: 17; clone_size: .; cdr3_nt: TGTGCCAGCAGCTTAGGGGGGACTAGCGGCTTCACAGATACGCAGTATTTT; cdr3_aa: CASSLGGTSGFTDTQYF
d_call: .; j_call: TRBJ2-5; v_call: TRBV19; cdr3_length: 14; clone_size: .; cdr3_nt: TGTGCCAGTAGCAATCGGCAGGGGCCGGAGACCCAGTACTTC; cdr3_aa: CASSNRQGPETQYF
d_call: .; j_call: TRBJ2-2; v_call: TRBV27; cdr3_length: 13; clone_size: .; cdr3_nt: TGTGCCAGCAGTTTTCCGAACACCGGGGAGCTGTTTTTT; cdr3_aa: CASSFPNTGELFF
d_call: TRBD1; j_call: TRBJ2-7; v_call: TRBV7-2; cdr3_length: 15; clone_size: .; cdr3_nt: TGTGCCAGCAGCGAGTCAGGACAGGGTCCGTACGAGCAGTACTTC; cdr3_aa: CASSESGQGPYEQYF
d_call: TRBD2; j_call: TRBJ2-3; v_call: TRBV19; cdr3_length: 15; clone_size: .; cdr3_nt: TGTGCCAGCAGTCTAGCGGGAGGAGGGATAGATACGCAGTATTTT; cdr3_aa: CASSLAGGGIDTQYF
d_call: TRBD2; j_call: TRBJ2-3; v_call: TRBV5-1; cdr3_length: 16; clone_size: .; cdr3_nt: TGCGCCAGCAGCTTGGTGGGTAGCGGGAGCGCAGATACGCAGTATTTT; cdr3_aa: CASSLVGSGSADTQYF
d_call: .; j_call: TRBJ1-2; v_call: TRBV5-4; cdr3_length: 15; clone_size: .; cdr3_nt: TGTGCCAGCACCGTTGGCACGGTTCGGGGTTATGGCTACACCTTC; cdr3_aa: CASTVGTVRGYGYTF
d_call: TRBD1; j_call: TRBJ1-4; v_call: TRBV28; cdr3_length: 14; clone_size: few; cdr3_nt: TGTGCCAGCAGTAGGGACAGTAAGGATGAAAAACTGTTTTTT; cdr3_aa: CASSRDSKDEKLFF
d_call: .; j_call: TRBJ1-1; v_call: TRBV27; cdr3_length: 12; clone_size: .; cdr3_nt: TGTGCCAGCAGTACAATGAACACTGAAGCTTTCTTT; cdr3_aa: CASSTMNTEAFF
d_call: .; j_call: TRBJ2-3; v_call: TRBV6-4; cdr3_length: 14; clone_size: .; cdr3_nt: TGTGCCAGCAGTGACGGCGGAGGGGCAGATACGCAGTATTTT; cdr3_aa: CASSDGGGADTQYF
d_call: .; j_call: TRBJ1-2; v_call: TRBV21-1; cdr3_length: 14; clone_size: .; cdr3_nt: TGTGCCAGCAGCAAAGGGGACAGGGGCTATGGCTACACCTTC; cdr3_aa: CASSKGDRGYGYTF
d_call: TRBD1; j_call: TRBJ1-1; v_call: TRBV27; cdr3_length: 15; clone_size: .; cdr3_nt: TGTGCCAGCAGTTCAAGACAGGGAAGGACCACTGAAGCTTTCTTT; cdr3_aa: CASSSRQGRTTEAFF
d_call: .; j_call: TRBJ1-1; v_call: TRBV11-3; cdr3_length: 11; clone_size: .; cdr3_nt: TGTGCCAGCAGCTGGAGTGGAGAAGCTTTCTTT; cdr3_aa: CASSWSGEAFF
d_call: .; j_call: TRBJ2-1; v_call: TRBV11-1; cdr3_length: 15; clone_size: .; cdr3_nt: TGTGCCAGCAGCTTAGACCTATACGAGGACAATGAGCAGTTCTTC; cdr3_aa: CASSLDLYEDNEQFF
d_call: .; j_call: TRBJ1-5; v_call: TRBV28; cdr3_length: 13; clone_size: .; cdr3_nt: TGTGCCAGCAGTTTAGAGGGGCGCAAGCCCCAGCATTTT; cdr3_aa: CASSLEGRKPQHF
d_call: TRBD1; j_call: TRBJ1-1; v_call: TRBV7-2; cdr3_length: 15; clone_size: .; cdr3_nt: TGTGCCAGCAGCCGGGACAGTACAATGAACACTGAAGCTTTCTTT; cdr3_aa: CASSRDSTMNTEAFF
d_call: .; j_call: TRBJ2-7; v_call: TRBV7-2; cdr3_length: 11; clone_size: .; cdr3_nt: TGTGCCAGCAGTCAACGCTACGAGCAGTACTTC; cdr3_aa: CASSQRYEQYF
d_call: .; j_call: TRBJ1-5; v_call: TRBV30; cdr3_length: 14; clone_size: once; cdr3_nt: TGTGCCTGGAGTGAGGGTACAGGGATCCAGCCCCAGCATTTT; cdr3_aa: CAWSEGTGIQPQHF
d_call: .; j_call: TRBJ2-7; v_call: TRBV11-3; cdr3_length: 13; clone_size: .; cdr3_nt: TGTGCCAGCAGCTTATCCTTAGGATACGAGCAGTACTTC; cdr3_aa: CASSLSLGYEQYF
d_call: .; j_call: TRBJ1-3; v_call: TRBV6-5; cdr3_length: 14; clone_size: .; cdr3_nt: TGTGCTACCTGCAAGGGCCACTCTGGAAACACCATATATTTT; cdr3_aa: CATCKGHSGNTIYF
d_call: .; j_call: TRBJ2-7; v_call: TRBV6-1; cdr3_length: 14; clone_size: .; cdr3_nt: TGTGCCAGCAGTGAAGTGCTCGGCAGATACGAGCAGTACTTC; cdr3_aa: CASSEVLGRYEQYF
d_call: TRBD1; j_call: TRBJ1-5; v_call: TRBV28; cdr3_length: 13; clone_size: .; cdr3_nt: TGTGCCAGCATCCAGGGGGCCTGGCAGCCCCAGCATTTT; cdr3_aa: CASIQGAWQPQHF
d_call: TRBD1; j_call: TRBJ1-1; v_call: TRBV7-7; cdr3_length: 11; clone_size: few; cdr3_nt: TGTGCCAGCAGCTCAATACAGGGGGCTTTCTTT; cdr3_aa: CASSSIQGAFF
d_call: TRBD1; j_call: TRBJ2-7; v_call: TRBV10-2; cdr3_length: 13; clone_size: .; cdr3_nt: TGCGCCAGCGGGGGACAGCGGACTTACGAGCAGTACTTC; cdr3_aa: CASGGQRTYEQYF
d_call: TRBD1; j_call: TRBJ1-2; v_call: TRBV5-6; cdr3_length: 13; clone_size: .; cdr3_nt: TGTGCCAGCAGGTACCGGGACAGGGAAGGCTACACCTTC; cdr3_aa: CASRYRDREGYTF
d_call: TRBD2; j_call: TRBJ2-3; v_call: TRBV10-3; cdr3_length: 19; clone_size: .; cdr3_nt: TGTGCCATCAGTGAGCGCGACACCGGACTAGCGGGGGGCACAGATACGCAGTATTTT; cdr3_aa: CAISERDTGLAGGTDTQYF
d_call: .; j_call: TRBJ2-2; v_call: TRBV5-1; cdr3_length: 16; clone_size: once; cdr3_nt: TGCGCCAGCAGCCCAAAGCCTACTAAGCCCTCCGGGGAGCTGTTTTTT; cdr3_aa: CASSPKPTKPSGELFF
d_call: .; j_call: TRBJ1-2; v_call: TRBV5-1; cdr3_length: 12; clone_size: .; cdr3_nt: TGCGCCAGCAGCCTCGACACCTATGGCTACACCTTC; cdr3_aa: CASSLDTYGYTF
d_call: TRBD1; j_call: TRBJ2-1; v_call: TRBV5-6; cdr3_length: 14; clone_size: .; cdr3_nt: TGTGCCAGCACCGACCGGGACAGCTACAATGAGCAGTTCTTC; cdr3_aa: CASTDRDSYNEQFF
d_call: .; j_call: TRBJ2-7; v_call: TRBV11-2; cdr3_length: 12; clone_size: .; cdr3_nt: TGTGCCAGCAGCCAGACCCTAGGCGAGCAGTACTTC; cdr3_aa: CASSQTLGEQYF
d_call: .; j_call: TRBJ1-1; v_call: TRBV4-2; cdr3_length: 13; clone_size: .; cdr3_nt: TGTGCCAGCAGCCCGACAGAGAACACTGAAGCTTTCTTT; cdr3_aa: CASSPTENTEAFF
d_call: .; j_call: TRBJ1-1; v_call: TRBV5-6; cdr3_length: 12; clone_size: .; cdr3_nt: TGTGCCAGCAGCTTGTACAGCACTGAAGCTTTCTTT; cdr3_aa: CASSLYSTEAFF
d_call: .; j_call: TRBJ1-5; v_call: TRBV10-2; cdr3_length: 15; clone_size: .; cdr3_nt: TGCGCCAGCAGCAAGACCCGGGGGATGAATCAGCCCCAGCATTTT; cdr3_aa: CASSKTRGMNQPQHF
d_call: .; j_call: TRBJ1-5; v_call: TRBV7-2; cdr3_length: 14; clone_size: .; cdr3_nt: TGTGCCAGCAGCCTGAGGAGAGGGAATCAGCCCCAGCATTTT; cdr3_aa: CASSLRRGNQPQHF
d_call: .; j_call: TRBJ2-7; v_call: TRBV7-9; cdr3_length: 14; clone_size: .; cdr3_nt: TGTGCCAGCAGAAAAAGCGGATTCTCCTACGAGCAGTACTTC; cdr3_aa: CASRKSGFSYEQYF
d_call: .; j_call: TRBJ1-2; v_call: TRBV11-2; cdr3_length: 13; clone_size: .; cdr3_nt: TGTGCCAGCAGCTTAGGATTTAACTATGGCTACACCTTC; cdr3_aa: CASSLGFNYGYTF
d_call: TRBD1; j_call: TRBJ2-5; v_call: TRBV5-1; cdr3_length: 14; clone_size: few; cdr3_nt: TGCGCCAGCAGCTTGAACAGGGGGCGAGAGACCCAGTACTTC; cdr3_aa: CASSLNRGRETQYF